This entry is about one TCR beta chain. This entry is derived from a study of control samples from healthy donors and cancer patients. The CDR3 sequence is 13 residues long. V lost 7 bases, J lost 1 base, and 8 bases lay in between. Profiling relied on immunoSEQ multiplex PCR, and the TCRdb table lists in-frame clones only, not all of them. The sample holds about 68,000 clones, 75% to 85% seen once. This clonotype was sampled from a man between 60 and 70 years old in good health. Sequenced sample: blood. The chain combines TRBV12-3 or TRBV12-4 with TRBJ1-5; TRBD1 is a possible D gene (5 bases). The CDR3 protein is CASTRDSNQPQHF. The CDR3 region has the DNA TGTGCCAGCACCCGGGACAGCAATCAGCCCCAGCATTTT.